The 13 T cell receptor beta chains in this list originate from one sample, sequenced in a study of Ad26.COV2.S vaccination and SARS-CoV-2 variants (dated by TCRdb to the early 2020s). Receptor amplification or capture employed the immunoSEQ multiplex PCR assay. Imported from immuneACCESS, the table was reduced by TCRdb to in-frame sequences with V and J called. These copies leave out some clones; in studies compared against another copy, an unresolved V gene accounts for under half, and the cause of the remainder is not known. For this sample there are 300,000 to 350,000 clones; almost 90% appear just once. Roughly 6% of the sample is taken by the ten largest. The sample's treatment or condition label, decoded: around 19 received Ad26.COV2.S at low or high dose, single or two shots; roughly five received placebo; per-sample allocation not given. Repertoires of vaccine and placebo recipients were sequenced from samples collected on day 63 after the first injection.

Sequences were derived from peripheral blood, sampled in a trial of Ad26.COV2.S vaccine versus placebo. The receptors were sampled from a person aged 18 to 59 who received the Ad26.COV2.S COVID-19 vaccine or a placebo.

The chain combines TRBV10-3 with TRBJ1-1, with D possibly being TRBD1 (5 bases). CDR1 and CDR2 (germline): ENHRY, SYGVKD. The CDR3 sequence is 15 residues long. V dropped 0 bases and J dropped 0 bases, with 8 bases sitting between them. The CDR3 loop is CAISESTAMNTEAFF. CDR3 nucleotide sequence: TGTGCCATCAGTGAGTCGACAGCCATGAACACTGAAGCTTTCTTT.

The chain recombines TRBV5-1 with TRBJ2-3; 13 nucleotides align to TRBD2. Germline trimming cut 3 bases from V and 2 bases from J; bases unmatched to any gene: 3. CDR1 and CDR2 from the germline V gene are SGHRS and YFSETQ. This CDR3 has 16 amino acids. CDR3 in DNA: TGCGCCAGCAGCTGGACTAGCGGGGGCCCCACAGATACGCAGTATTTT. Translated: CASSWTSGGPTDTQYF.

Concerning this clone: The identical CDR3 is also encoded by other nucleotide sequences in the sample. The V and J genes are TRBV6-5 and TRBJ1-2; perhaps TRBD1 as D (6 bases). The germline V gene has CDR1 MNHEY and CDR2 SVGAGI. This CDR3 comprises 14 residues. The V end lost 2 bases, the J end lost 3 bases, and 10 bases lay between the germline ends. CDR3 amino acids: CASSYLGGDYGYTF. The CDR3 coding sequence is TGTGCCAGCAGTTACCTAGGGGGGGACTATGGCTACACCTTC.

V and J are TRBV7-2 and TRBJ1-4, with D uncertain. The V and J ends lost 3 bases and 8 bases respectively, with 4 bases between them. The germline V gene has CDR1 SGHTA and CDR2 FQGNSA. The CDR3 contains 11 residues. CDR3 sequence reads: CASSFEEKLFF. CDR3 sequence (DNA): TGTGCCAGCAGCTTTGAGGAAAAACTGTTTTTT.

This clone appeared once. V is TRBV4-1 and J is TRBJ2-5; tentative D call: TRBD2 (6 bases). V shed 0 bases and J shed 4 bases, with 9 bases lying between them. The germline V gene has CDR1 MGHRA and CDR2 YSYEKL. This CDR3 is 14 amino acids long. The CDR3 DNA reads TGCGCCAGCAGCCAAGACGGGAGAGGAGAGACCCAGTACTTC. It yields the protein CASSQDGRGETQYF.

J is TRBJ2-5 and V is TRBV18; D gene unclear. V lost 2 bases, J lost 4 bases, and 8 bases lay in between. Looked up from germline, CDR1 is KGHSH and CDR2 is LQKENI. The CDR3 extends over 13 amino acids. CDR3 amino acids: CASSPALGETQYF. For the CDR3, the DNA is TGTGCCAGCTCACCAGCTCTTGGAGAGACCCAGTACTTC.

The table lists this clone with a few counts. This chain joins TRBV7-8 and TRBJ1-2, with TRBD1 matching over 10 bases. This CDR3 comprises 14 residues. Unmatched junction bases numbered 7, after V lost 8 bases and J lost 4 bases. Germline values: CDR1 SGHVS, CDR2 FQNEAQ. The chain's CDR3 is CASGRQGASYGYTF. The DNA for the CDR3 is TGTGCCAGCGGCAGACAGGGGGCAAGCTATGGCTACACCTTC.

This clone appeared a few times. The rearrangement links TRBV12-5 to TRBJ2-7; no firm D call. Germline CDR1 LGHNT, CDR2 FRNRAP. The CDR3 consists of 13 residues. Trimming shortened V by 4 bases and J by 0 bases, and 7 bases separated the two germline ends. The CDR3 sequence: CASGSPPSYEQYF. The DNA of the CDR3 is TGTGCTAGTGGTTCCCCGCCCTCCTACGAGCAGTACTTC.

The chain links TRBV30 to TRBJ2-5; the D gene is possibly TRBD2 (5 bases). Germline V gene lookup returns CDR1 GTSNPN and CDR2 SVGIG (reference sequence). The CDR3 is made up of 13 amino acids. V was trimmed by 0 bases and J by 4 bases, leaving 9 bases between them. The CDR3 protein is CAWSVGGGETQYF. DNA of the CDR3: TGTGCCTGGAGTGTGGGCGGAGGAGAGACCCAGTACTTC.

The J gene is TRBJ1-1, the V gene TRBV24-1, with 8 bases fitting TRBD1. The CDR3 sequence is 13 residues long. V trimming: 3 bases; J trimming: 5 bases; junction bases outside the gene matches: 1. Germline lookup yields CDR1 KGHDR and CDR2 SFDVKD. CDR3 sequence (DNA): TGTGCCACCAGTGATACAGGGGGAACTGAAGCTTTCTTT. It specifies CATSDTGGTEAFF.

V gene TRBV13 combines with J gene TRBJ2-5, with unresolved D. Trimming removed 3 bases from V and 2 bases from J, with 10 bases in between. CDR1 and CDR2 (germline): PRHDT, FYEKMQ (reference sequence). The CDR3 contains 14 residues. The CDR3 DNA reads TGTGCCAGCAGCTTCCCACTTGTACAAGAGACCCAGTACTTC. This gives the protein CASSFPLVQETQYF.

This clone was seen a single time. The V gene is TRBV29-1, the J gene TRBJ1-2; TRBD1 might be the D (6 bases). CDR3 length: 12 residues. Per germline, CDR1 SQVTM and CDR2 ANQGSEA. Trimming took 4 bases from V and 4 from J, leaving 10 bases between them. CDR3 region: CSVVGAAYGYTF. The DNA of the CDR3 is TGCAGCGTTGTGGGGGCAGCCTATGGCTACACCTTC. Full variable domain (rest looked up from reference TRBV29-1 and TRBJ1-2): SAVISQKPSRDICQRGTSLTIQCQVDSQVTMMFWYRQQPGQSLTLIATANQGSEATYESGFVIDKFPISRPNLTFSTLTVSNMSPEDSSIYLCSVVGAAYGYTFGSGTRLTVV.

This sequence joins TRBV6-5 and TRBJ1-3; maybe TRBD1 (5 bases). The germline CDR1 and CDR2 sequences are MNHEY and SVGAGI. The CDR3 length is 15 residues. With 11 bases removed from V and 4 bases from J, the gap between germline ends came to 21 bases. CDR3 DNA sequence: TGTGCCGGGGGAGGTACTTTACGAGCGGGAAACACCATATATTTT. It codes for CAGGGTLRAGNTIYF.